The 19 T cell receptor beta chains below come from one sample, sequenced in a study of OX40 agonist ivuxolimab in advanced cancers. Clones were read by immunoSEQ multiplex PCR, and TCRdb kept only the in-frame ones, dropping some. The data show tens of thousands of clones, 84% seen once. The material was CD4+ or CD8+ T cells sorted from blood, obtained in a trial of the OX40 agonist ivuxolimab. These receptors all stem from an adult with an advanced solid tumor such as melanoma, head and neck, liver or kidney cancer.

This clone has only one observation. The chain carries TRBV30 and TRBJ1-1, with D uncertain. V dropped 4 bases and J dropped 1 base, with 7 bases sitting between them. CDR3 length equals 12 residues. The germline V gene has CDR1 GTSNPN and CDR2 SVGIG (reference sequence). The CDR3 reads CAWTSGNTEAFF. The CDR3, as DNA: TGTGCCTGGACGTCGGGGAACACTGAAGCTTTCTTT. Full variable domain (outside the CDR3, taken from reference TRBV30 and TRBJ1-1): SQTIHQWPATLVQPVGSPLSLECTVEGTSNPNLYWYRQAAGRGLQLLFYSVGIGQISSEVPQNLSASRPQDRQFILSSKKLLLSDSGFYLCAWTSGNTEAFFGQGTRLTVV.

The CDR3 DNA reads TGTGCCAGTAGTCCAAATGGTAATCCCTCCAATCAGCCCCAGCATTTT. This gives the protein CASSPNGNPSNQPQHF. The genes are TRBV19 and TRBJ1-5; no firm D call. The CDR3 has 16 residues. Germline assignment: CDR1 LNHDA and CDR2 SQIVND (reference sequence). Trimming shortened V by 5 bases and J by 3 bases, and 17 bases separated the two germline ends.

The sample holds a few counts of this clone. The same CDR3 arises from other DNA sequences in this sample as well. The chain uses TRBV28 and TRBJ1-3, with unresolved D. Trimming stripped 5 bases from V and 4 bases from J, with 9 bases between. Germline V gene lookup returns CDR1 MDHEN and CDR2 SYDVKM. The CDR3 is made up of 13 amino acids. The CDR3 region is CASSLLQGNTIYF. In DNA, the CDR3 is TGTGCCAGCAGTCTGTTACAGGGAAACACCATATATTTT.

The chain is built from TRBV6-6 and TRBJ1-2; D remains ambiguous. Per germline, CDR1 MNHNY and CDR2 SVGAGI (reference sequence). V was shortened by 0 bases and J by 1 base, with 3 bases between the two germline ends. The CDR3 totals 13 residues. As DNA, the CDR3 is TGTGCCAGCAGTTACTCGGGTAACTATGGCTACACCTTC. Its translation is CASSYSGNYGYTF.

The rearrangement links TRBV5-4 to TRBJ2-7; weak D call: TRBD1 (6 bases). Germline V lookup: CDR1 SGHNT, CDR2 YYREEE (reference sequence). The CDR3 contains 17 residues. Between the trimmed V and J ends, which lost 4 bases and 0 bases, there was a span of 20 bases. The CDR3 sequence is CASSQESSSQGSYEQYF. CDR3 sequence (DNA): TGTGCCAGCAGCCAAGAATCGTCGTCACAGGGCTCCTACGAGCAGTACTTC.

On this clone itself: Distinct nucleotide sequences in the sample also encode this CDR3. The rearrangement links TRBV9 to TRBJ2-5; possibly TRBD2 for D (6 bases). CDR1 is SGDLS, CDR2 YYNGEE, per germline. V lost 2 bases and J 4 bases, leaving 9 bases between the germline ends. This CDR3 is built from 13 residues. CDR3 loop: CASSVRGLETQYF. The DNA of the CDR3 is TGTGCCAGCAGCGTCCGGGGGTTAGAGACCCAGTACTTC.

This clone came up many times. The chain is built from TRBV7-6 and TRBJ1-1; D is undetermined. This CDR3 has 15 amino acids. In germline, CDR1 is SGHVS, CDR2 FNYEAQ. With 5 bases removed from V and 6 bases from J, the gap between germline ends came to 19 bases. CDR3 loop: CASSPLEGSGAEAFF. The DNA of the CDR3 is TGTGCCAGCAGCCCCCTCGAGGGCTCTGGTGCTGAAGCTTTCTTT.

This chain uses TRBV6-5 with TRBJ2-7, with TRBD1 as a possible D gene (6 bases). Trimming took 4 bases from V and 2 from J, leaving 15 bases between them. Germline assignment: CDR1 MNHEY and CDR2 SVGAGI. The CDR3 is 15 residues long. The CDR3 is CASSLGGDMTYEQYF. CDR3 bases: TGTGCCAGCAGTTTAGGTGGGGACATGACCTACGAGCAGTACTTC.

The CDR3 DNA is TGTGCCAGTAGTATAGGGCTGGAGAATGAAGCTTTCTTT. It codes for CASSIGLENEAFF. V usage is TRBV19 and J usage is TRBJ1-1; D call uncertain. Germline-derived CDR1 and CDR2 are LNHDA and SQIVND (reference sequence). V lost 1 base and J lost 7, with 10 bases in between. The CDR3 runs to 13 residues.

The chain is built from TRBV7-2 and TRBJ2-1; possible D gene TRBD2, 6 bases. Deletions cut 5 bases from V and 6 bases from J, with 11 bases between. There are 13 residues in the CDR3. Germline V gene data show CDR1 as SGHTA and CDR2 as FQGNSA. DNA of the CDR3: TGTGCCAGCAGCACAACTAGCTTCAATGAGCAGTTCTTC. It yields the protein CASSTTSFNEQFF.

The gene calls are TRBV19 and TRBJ2-2; D is unresolved. Germline CDR1 LNHDA, CDR2 SQIVND (reference sequence). Trimming took 1 base from V and 6 from J, leaving 6 bases between them. The CDR3 has 13 residues. CDR3 in DNA: TGTGCCAGTAGTATAGGGGTAGCCGGGGAGCTGTTTTTT. It yields the protein CASSIGVAGELFF.

V is TRBV7-2 and J is TRBJ2-2, with D possibly being TRBD1 or TRBD2 (6 bases each). V lost 8 bases to trimming and J lost 6 bases, with 13 bases between them. Germline V gene lookup returns CDR1 SGHTA and CDR2 FQGNSA. This CDR3 has 13 amino acids. The CDR3 sequence: CASFLGGAGELFF. The CDR3 DNA reads as TGTGCCAGCTTCTTGGGGGGCGCCGGGGAGCTGTTTTTT.

The V and J genes are TRBV27 and TRBJ1-1, with D possibly matching TRBD1 (6 bases). Germline V gene sequence: CDR1 MNHEY, CDR2 SMNVEV (reference sequence). This CDR3 is built from 12 residues. V dropped 7 bases and J dropped 4 bases, with 10 bases sitting between them. The CDR3 DNA reads as TGTGCCAGCAAGAGAGGGGGCACTGAAGCTTTCTTT. Protein: CASKRGGTEAFF.

The chain links TRBV4-1 to TRBJ2-7, with 9 bases fitting TRBD1. The V and J ends lost 4 bases and 3 bases, in that order; junction bases with no gene match: 4. CDR1 MGHRA and CDR2 YSYEKL come from the germline V gene. There are 14 residues in the CDR3. The CDR3 reads CASSLPGQGYEQYF. The CDR3 nucleotides are TGCGCCAGCAGCCTTCCGGGACAGGGCTACGAGCAGTACTTC.

The gene calls are TRBV29-1 and TRBJ1-2; TRBD1 matches at 7 bases. The CDR3 has 13 amino acids. Looked up from germline, CDR1 is SQVTM and CDR2 is ANQGSEA. J gave up 5 bases and V 7 bases, and 10 bases lay outside the gene matches. The CDR3 DNA reads TGCAGCGCTGATGGGACAGCGCCATATGGCTACACCTTC. Translating gives CSADGTAPYGYTF.

The chain carries TRBV28 and TRBJ1-2, with TRBD1 as a possible D gene (5 bases). Trimming took 4 bases from V and 2 from J, leaving 17 bases between them. Germline V gene sequence: CDR1 MDHEN, CDR2 SYDVKM. The CDR3 extends over 16 amino acids. The DNA of the CDR3 is TGTGCCAGCAGTTCCCTCCCCGGGGCCATAAACTATGGCTACACCTTC. This encodes CASSSLPGAINYGYTF.

V gene TRBV7-9 combines with J gene TRBJ2-3; TRBD2 might be the D (5 bases). The V gene lost 1 base and the J gene lost 0 bases, with 8 bases spanning the gap. The CDR3 contains 15 residues. CDR1 and CDR2 from the germline V gene are SEHNR and FQNEAQ (reference sequence). The CDR3 nucleotides are TGTGCCAGCAGCTTAGGGCGGGCTAGCACAGATACGCAGTATTTT. It specifies CASSLGRASTDTQYF.

This clone was seen a single time. This sequence joins TRBV5-1 and TRBJ1-1; a weak D match, TRBD1 (6 bases). Looked up from germline, CDR1 is SGHRS and CDR2 is YFSETQ. This CDR3 has 14 residues. V lost 0 bases and J 0 bases, leaving 6 bases between the germline ends. The CDR3, as DNA: TGCGCCAGCAGCTTGGGGGGGCTGAACACTGAAGCTTTCTTT. This gives the protein CASSLGGLNTEAFF. Complete variable domain (other parts from reference TRBV5-1 and TRBJ1-1): KAGVTQTPRYLIKTRGQQVTLSCSPISGHRSVSWYQQTPGQGLQFLFEYFSETQRNKGNFPGRFSGRQFSNSRSEMNVSTLELGDSALYLCASSLGGLNTEAFFGQGTRLTVV.

The genes are TRBV9 and TRBJ2-3; 9 bases fit TRBD2. Germline V gene data show CDR1 as SGDLS and CDR2 as YYNGEE. The V gene end was trimmed by 3 bases and the J gene end by 3 bases; junction bases not matched to a gene: 8. There are 16 residues in the CDR3. CDR3 sequence (DNA): TGTGCCAGCAGCGCCGGTAGCGGGGGAATGACAGATACGCAGTATTTT. Protein: CASSAGSGGMTDTQYF. Based on the CDR3 plus reference TRBV9 and TRBJ2-3, the full variable domain is DSGVTQTPKHLITATGQRVTLRCSPRSGDLSVYWYQQSLDQGLQFLIQYYNGEERAKGNILERFSAQQFPDLHSELNLSSLELGDSALYFCASSAGSGGMTDTQYFGPGTRLTVL.